This T cell receptor beta chain was recovered during a study of shared clonotypes between healthy human individuals. For the study at large: Each donor contributed plates that comprised three CD4 naive, three CD4 memory, two CD8 naive and one CD8 memory.

This clone was seen only a few times. Other DNA sequences within the sample encode an identical CDR3. Trimming cost V 3 bases and J 1 base, with 3 bases left between them. The CDR3 spans 11 residues. Germline V CDR1 and CDR2: DFQATT, SNEGSKA (reference sequence). Replicate PCRs from sorted subsets contained 200 ng DNA, which is some 29,000 T cell genomes. In the original workflow: ImmunoSEQ only sent back junction sequences with no quality scores, so filtering was done differently. Data came from immunoSEQ multiplex PCR; TCRdb stores just in-frame clones and leaves some out. V, J and clone size were drawn from that table, and D and trimming were deduced from the DNA. The sample has more than 2,000,000 clones, just over 90% seen once.

This TCR came from a man aged 18 to 30 in good health. Some clones in this sample may be carry-over from other donors' samples. What was sequenced was naive CD4+ T cells from PBMCs. As to subset: CD45RA+ positively selected. V usage is TRBV20-1 and J usage is TRBJ1-1; D not resolved. The CDR3 bases are TGCAGTGCTAGTACGAACACTGAAGCTTTCTTT. Protein product: CSASTNTEAFF.